This is a list of T cell receptor beta chains from one sample in a study of OX40 agonist ivuxolimab in advanced cancers. Assay: immunoSEQ multiplex PCR; the TCRdb copy retains only in-frame clones and omits some. The table includes 25,000 to 30,000 clones, 84% detected once. Sequencing used CD4+ or CD8+ T cells sorted from blood, obtained in a trial of the OX40 agonist ivuxolimab. These receptors were collected from an adult with an advanced solid tumor such as melanoma, head and neck, liver or kidney cancer. CDR3s include the opening cysteine and the closing phenylalanine or tryptophan. Each record gives: D gene, J gene, V gene, clone size, CDR3 length, CDR3 protein, CDR3 DNA. The D gene is left open where the match is weak. The size entry is marked missing in some rows and otherwise reads once, few, many or a size class.

>-|TRBJ2-2|TRBV7-2|-|15
CASSLGRVGTGELFF
TGTGCCAGCAGCCTGGGCAGGGTAGGAACCGGGGAGCTGTTTTTT
>TRBD2|TRBJ2-1|TRBV5-1|-|15
CASSETSGYYNEQFF
TGCGCCAGCAGCGAAACTAGCGGGTACTACAATGAGCAGTTCTTC
>-|TRBJ2-1|TRBV2|-|12
CASMARLDEQFF
TGTGCCAGCATGGCTAGATTGGATGAGCAGTTCTTC
>-|TRBJ1-1|TRBV5-4|-|13
CASSPWVNTEAFF
TGTGCCAGCAGTCCCTGGGTGAACACTGAAGCTTTCTTT
>-|TRBJ1-2|TRBV5-5|-|15
CASSLMPTGAPGYTF
TGTGCCAGCAGCTTGATGCCTACGGGGGCTCCTGGCTACACCTTC
>-|TRBJ1-1|TRBV30|-|13
CAWSVMADTEAFF
TGTGCCTGGAGTGTAATGGCTGACACTGAAGCTTTCTTT
>-|TRBJ2-7|TRBV23-1|few|18
CASSQGPGAAGETYEQYF
TGCGCCAGCAGTCAAGGGCCAGGGGCGGCGGGAGAAACCTACGAGCAGTACTTC
>-|TRBJ2-5|TRBV4-1|-|15
CASSQDLRGQETQYF
TGCGCCAGCAGCCAAGATCTAAGGGGGCAAGAGACCCAGTACTTC
>-|TRBJ1-4|TRBV9|-|14
CASSAGTLGEKLFF
TGTGCCAGCAGCGCGGGGACGTTAGGGGAAAAACTGTTTTTT
>-|TRBJ2-5|TRBV6-1|-|14
CASSEGEGWETQYF
TGTGCCAGCAGTGAAGGCGAGGGTTGGGAGACCCAGTACTTC
>-|TRBJ2-1|TRBV30|-|12
CAWSGSDNGQFF
TGTGCCTGGAGTGGGTCTGACAATGGGCAGTTCTTC
>TRBD1|TRBJ1-1|TRBV19|-|15
CASSIGTGGNTEAFF
TGTGCCAGTAGTATAGGGACAGGGGGCAACACTGAAGCTTTCTTT
>-|TRBJ1-6|TRBV7-8|-|16
CASSSTPGTGNSPLHF
TGTGCCAGCAGCTCCACCCCCGGGACGGGTAATTCACCCCTCCACTTT
>-|TRBJ2-1|TRBV11-3|medium-sized|14
CASSLPGHGNEQFF
TGTGCCAGCAGCTTACCGGGACACGGCAATGAGCAGTTCTTC
>TRBD2|TRBJ2-7|TRBV7-9|-|13
CASSFGLADEQYF
TGTGCCAGCAGCTTTGGACTAGCGGACGAGCAGTACTTC
>-|TRBJ1-4|TRBV4-1|-|16
CASSQDLRKTDEKLFF
TGCGCCAGCAGCCAAGACCTCCGCAAGACAGACGAAAAACTGTTTTTT
>TRBD1|TRBJ2-1|TRBV13|-|15
CASSQGQGSYNEQFF
TGTGCCAGCAGCCAGGGACAGGGGTCTTACAATGAGCAGTTCTTC
>-|TRBJ2-7|TRBV5-6|-|16
CASSLEEAGPRGEQYF
TGTGCCAGCAGCTTGGAGGAGGCAGGCCCCCGAGGGGAGCAGTACTTC
>TRBD1|TRBJ1-4|TRBV19|-|15
CASSAGTGVGEKLFF
TGTGCCAGTAGTGCCGGGACAGGGGTGGGTGAAAAACTGTTTTTT
>-|TRBJ2-5|TRBV7-7|-|14
CASSLELTQETQYF
TGTGCTAGCAGCCTGGAATTAACTCAAGAGACCCAGTACTTC
>TRBD1|TRBJ2-7|TRBV9|few|15
CASSAPGQGVYEQYF
TGTGCCAGCAGCGCCCCAGGACAGGGGGTTTACGAGCAGTACTTC
>TRBD1|TRBJ1-3|TRBV5-5|-|15
CASRGGQASGNTIYF
TGTGCCAGCAGGGGGGGACAGGCCTCTGGAAACACCATATATTTT
>TRBD2|TRBJ2-1|TRBV5-4|-|16
CASSLSGGGAYNEQFF
TGTGCCAGCAGCTTGAGTGGCGGGGGGGCCTACAATGAGCAGTTCTTC
>TRBD1|TRBJ2-5|TRBV11-2|-|15
CASSLGTGGEETQYF
TGTGCCAGCAGCTTAGGAACAGGGGGCGAAGAGACCCAGTACTTC
>TRBD1|TRBJ1-5|TRBV7-9|-|14
CASSTGQGDQPQHF
TGTGCCAGCAGTACGGGACAGGGAGATCAGCCCCAGCATTTT
>-|TRBJ2-7|TRBV29-1|-|11
CSVERDYEQYF
TGCAGCGTTGAGAGAGACTACGAGCAGTACTTC
>-|TRBJ1-1|TRBV9|-|18
CASSVGRVAVDLRPEAFF
TGTGCCAGCAGCGTAGGAAGAGTAGCTGTAGATCTTAGGCCTGAAGCTTTCTTT
>TRBD1|TRBJ1-5|TRBV6-1|-|13
CASRDSQYQPQHF
TGTGCCAGTAGGGACAGCCAGTATCAGCCCCAGCATTTT
>-|TRBJ2-1|TRBV6-4|large|16
CASSDSEGVPYNEQFF
TGTGCCAGCAGTGACTCAGAAGGGGTCCCCTACAATGAGCAGTTCTTC
>-|TRBJ2-3|TRBV11-3|-|14
CASSLEPSTDTQYF
TGTGCCAGCAGCTTAGAACCCAGCACAGATACGCAGTATTTT
>-|TRBJ2-1|TRBV9|-|15
CASSVVGIPYNEQFF
TGTGCCAGCAGCGTAGTTGGCATCCCCTACAATGAGCAGTTCTTC